The present T cell receptor beta chain was sequenced within a study of cytomegalovirus exposure and HLA in healthy donors. CDR3 length: 14 amino acids. The V gene's germline CDR1 is MNHNY and CDR2 SVGAGI (reference sequence). The V end lost 3 bases, the J end lost 2 bases, and 7 bases lay between the germline ends. Donors sampled were nominally healthy, though unrecorded immune exposures were likely. On this clone itself: The antigen is undetermined.

In the PCR, 60 Vbeta and 13 Jbeta primers were used. TCRdb keeps only in-frame clones here, not all; method: immunoSEQ multiplex PCR. In the table there are 150,000 to 200,000 clones, 75% to 90% of which are singletons. Study observations and caveats: As a later analysis showed, several of the most significant clusters appeared to be linked to common viral pathogens.

The sequenced sample consisted of PBMCs. This receptor was identified in a human donor in good health. The V gene is TRBV6-6, the J gene TRBJ1-4, with D possibly TRBD1 on 5 matching bases. As DNA, the CDR3 is TGTGCCAGCAGTTATTCAGGGACTAATGAAAAACTGTTTTTT. This codes for CASSYSGTNEKLFF.